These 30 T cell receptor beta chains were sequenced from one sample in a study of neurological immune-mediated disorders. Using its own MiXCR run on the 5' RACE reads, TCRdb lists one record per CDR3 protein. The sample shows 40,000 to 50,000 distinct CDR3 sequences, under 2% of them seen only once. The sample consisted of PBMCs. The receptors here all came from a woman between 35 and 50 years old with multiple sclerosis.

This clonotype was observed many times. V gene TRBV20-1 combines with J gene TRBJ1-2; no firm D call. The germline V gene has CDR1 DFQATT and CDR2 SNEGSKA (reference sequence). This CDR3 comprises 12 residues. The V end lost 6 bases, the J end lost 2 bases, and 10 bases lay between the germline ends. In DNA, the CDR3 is TGCAGTGCCACCGACATGAACTATGGCTACACCTTC. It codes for CSATDMNYGYTF.

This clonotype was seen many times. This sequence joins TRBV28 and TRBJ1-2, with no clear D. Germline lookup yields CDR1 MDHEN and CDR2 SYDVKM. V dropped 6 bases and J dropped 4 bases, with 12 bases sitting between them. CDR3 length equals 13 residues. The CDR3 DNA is TGTGCCAGCAGGCCCGGAATGGCCTATGGCTACACCTTC. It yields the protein CASRPGMAYGYTF.

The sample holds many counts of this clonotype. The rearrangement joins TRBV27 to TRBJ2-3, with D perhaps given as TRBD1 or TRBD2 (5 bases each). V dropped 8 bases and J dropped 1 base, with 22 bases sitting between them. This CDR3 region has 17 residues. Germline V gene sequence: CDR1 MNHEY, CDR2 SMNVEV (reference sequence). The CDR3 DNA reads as TGTGCCAGCGGAAATCGGGACCCCCAACAGGGCACAGATACGCAGTATTTT. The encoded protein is CASGNRDPQQGTDTQYF.

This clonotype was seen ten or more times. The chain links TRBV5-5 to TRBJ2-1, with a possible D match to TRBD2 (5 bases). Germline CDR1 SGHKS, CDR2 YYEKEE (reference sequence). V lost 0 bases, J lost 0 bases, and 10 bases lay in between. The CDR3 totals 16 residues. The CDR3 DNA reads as TGTGCCAGCAGCTTGGCTCTGGGGAGCTCCTACAATGAGCAGTTCTTC. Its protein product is CASSLALGSSYNEQFF.

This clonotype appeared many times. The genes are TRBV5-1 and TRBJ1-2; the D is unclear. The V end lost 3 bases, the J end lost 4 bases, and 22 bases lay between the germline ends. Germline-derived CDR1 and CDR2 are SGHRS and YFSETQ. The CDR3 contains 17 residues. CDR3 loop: CASSSGPTKAFFYGYTF. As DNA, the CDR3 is TGCGCCAGCAGCTCCGGACCCACTAAGGCCTTTTTCTATGGCTACACCTTC.

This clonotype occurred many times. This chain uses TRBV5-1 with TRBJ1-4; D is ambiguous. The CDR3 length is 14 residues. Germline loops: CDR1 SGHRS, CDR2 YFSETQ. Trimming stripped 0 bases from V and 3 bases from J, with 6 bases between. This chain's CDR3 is CASSLEGPNEKLFF. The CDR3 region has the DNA TGCGCCAGCAGCTTGGAAGGACCTAATGAAAAACTGTTTTTT.

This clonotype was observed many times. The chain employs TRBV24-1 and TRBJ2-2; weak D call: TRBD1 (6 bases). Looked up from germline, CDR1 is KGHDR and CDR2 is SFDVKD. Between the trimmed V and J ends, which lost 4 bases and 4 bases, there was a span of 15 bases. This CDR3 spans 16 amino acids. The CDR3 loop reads CATSERTEWRTGELFF. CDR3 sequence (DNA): TGTGCCACCAGTGAACGGACAGAATGGCGCACCGGGGAGCTGTTTTTT.

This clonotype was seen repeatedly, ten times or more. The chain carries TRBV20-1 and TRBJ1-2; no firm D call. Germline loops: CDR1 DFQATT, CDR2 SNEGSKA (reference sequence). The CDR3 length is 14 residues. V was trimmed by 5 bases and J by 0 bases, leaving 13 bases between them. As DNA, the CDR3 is TGCAGTGCTTATACGGGTCTTACTAACTATGGCTACACCTTC. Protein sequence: CSAYTGLTNYGYTF.

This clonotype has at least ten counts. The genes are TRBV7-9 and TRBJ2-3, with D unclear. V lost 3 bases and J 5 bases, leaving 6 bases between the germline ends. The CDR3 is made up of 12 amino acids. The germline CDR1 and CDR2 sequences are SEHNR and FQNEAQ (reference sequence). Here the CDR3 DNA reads TGTGCCAGCAGCTTTCAAGGAGATACGCAGTATTTT. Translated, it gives CASSFQGDTQYF.

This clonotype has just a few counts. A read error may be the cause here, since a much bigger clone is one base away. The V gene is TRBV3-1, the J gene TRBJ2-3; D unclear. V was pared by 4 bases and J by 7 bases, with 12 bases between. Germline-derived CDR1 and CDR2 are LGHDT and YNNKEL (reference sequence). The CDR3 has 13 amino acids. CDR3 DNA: TGTGCCAGCAGCCTCAATCCTAAAAATACGCAGTATTTT. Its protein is CASSLNPKNTQYF.

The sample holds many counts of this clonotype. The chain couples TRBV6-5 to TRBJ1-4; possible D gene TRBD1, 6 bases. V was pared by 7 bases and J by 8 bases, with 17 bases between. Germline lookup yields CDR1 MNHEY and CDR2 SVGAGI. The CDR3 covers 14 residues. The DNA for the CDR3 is TGTGCCAGCAAAACCGGGATCCAGGGGGAAAAACTGTTTTTT. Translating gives CASKTGIQGEKLFF.

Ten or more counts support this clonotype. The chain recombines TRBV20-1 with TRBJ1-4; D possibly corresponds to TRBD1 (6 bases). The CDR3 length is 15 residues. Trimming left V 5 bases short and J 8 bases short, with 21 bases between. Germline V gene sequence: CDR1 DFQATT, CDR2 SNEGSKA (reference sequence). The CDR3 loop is CSARRPQGPGEKLFF. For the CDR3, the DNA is TGCAGTGCTCGCCGCCCACAGGGTCCGGGCGAAAAACTGTTTTTT.

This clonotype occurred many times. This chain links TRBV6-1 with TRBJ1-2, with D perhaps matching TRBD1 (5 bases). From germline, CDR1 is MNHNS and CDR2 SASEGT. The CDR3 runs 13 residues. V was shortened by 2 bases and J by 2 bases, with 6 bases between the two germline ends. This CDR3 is CASSERDNYGYTF. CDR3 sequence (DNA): TGTGCCAGCAGTGAAAGGGACAACTATGGCTACACCTTC.

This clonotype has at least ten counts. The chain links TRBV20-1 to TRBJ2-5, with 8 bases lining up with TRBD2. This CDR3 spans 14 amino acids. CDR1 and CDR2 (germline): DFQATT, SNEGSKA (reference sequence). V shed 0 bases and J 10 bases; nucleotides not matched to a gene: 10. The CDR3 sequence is CSAREERGLGIQYF. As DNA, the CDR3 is TGCAGTGCTAGAGAAGAGCGGGGGCTAGGGATCCAGTACTTC.

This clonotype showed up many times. The CDR3 bases are TGCAGTGCTAGGGAGGGGATGAGTGGCTACACCTTC. This codes for CSAREGMSGYTF. J is TRBJ1-2 and V is TRBV20-1; D is perhaps TRBD1 (5 bases). CDR1 is DFQATT, CDR2 SNEGSKA, per germline (reference sequence). This CDR3 comprises 12 residues. Deletions cut 3 bases from V and 7 bases from J, with 12 bases between.

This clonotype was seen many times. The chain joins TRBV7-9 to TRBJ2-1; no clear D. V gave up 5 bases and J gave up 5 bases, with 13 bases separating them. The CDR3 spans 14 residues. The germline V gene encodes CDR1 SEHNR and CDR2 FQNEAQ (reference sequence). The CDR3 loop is CASSRRAEDNEQFF. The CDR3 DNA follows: TGTGCCAGCAGCCGACGAGCTGAGGACAATGAGCAGTTCTTC. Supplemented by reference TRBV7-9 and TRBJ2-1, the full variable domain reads DTGVSQNPRHKITKRGQNVTFRCDPISEHNRLYWYRQTLGQGPEFLTYFQNEAQLEKSRLLSDRFSAERPKGSFSTLEIQRTEQGDSAMYLCASSRRAEDNEQFFGPGTRLTVL.

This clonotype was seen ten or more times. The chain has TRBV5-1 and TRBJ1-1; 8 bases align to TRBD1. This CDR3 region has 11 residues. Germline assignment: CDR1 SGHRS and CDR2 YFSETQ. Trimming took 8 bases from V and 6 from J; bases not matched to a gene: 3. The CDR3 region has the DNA TGCGCCAGTGGACAGGGCGCTGAAGCTTTCTTT. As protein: CASGQGAEAFF.

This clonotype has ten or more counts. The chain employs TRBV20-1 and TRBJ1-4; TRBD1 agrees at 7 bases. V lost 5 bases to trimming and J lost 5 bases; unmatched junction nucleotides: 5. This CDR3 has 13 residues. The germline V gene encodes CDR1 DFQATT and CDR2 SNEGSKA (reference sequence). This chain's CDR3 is CSAPRGQNEKLFF. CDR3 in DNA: TGCAGTGCTCCGAGGGGGCAGAATGAAAAACTGTTTTTT.

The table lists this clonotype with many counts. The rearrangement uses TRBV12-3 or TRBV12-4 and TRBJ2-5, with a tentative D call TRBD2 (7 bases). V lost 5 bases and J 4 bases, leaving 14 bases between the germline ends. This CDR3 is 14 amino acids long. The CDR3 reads CASSLGGGRETQYF. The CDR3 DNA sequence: TGTGCCAGCAGTCTTGGGGGGGGCCGAGAGACCCAGTACTTC.

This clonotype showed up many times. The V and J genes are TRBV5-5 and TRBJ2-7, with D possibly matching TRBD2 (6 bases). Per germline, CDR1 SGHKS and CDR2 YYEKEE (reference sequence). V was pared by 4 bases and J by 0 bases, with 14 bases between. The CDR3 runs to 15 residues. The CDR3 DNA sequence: TGTGCCAGCAGCGGGGGGACGGGAAGCTCCTACGAGCAGTACTTC. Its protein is CASSGGTGSSYEQYF.

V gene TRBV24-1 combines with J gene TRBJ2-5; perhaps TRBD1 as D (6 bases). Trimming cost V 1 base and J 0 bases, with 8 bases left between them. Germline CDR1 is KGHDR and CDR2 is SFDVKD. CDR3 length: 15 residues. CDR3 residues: CATSDLTGNQETQYF. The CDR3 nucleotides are TGTGCCACCAGTGATTTAACAGGGAACCAAGAGACCCAGTACTTC.

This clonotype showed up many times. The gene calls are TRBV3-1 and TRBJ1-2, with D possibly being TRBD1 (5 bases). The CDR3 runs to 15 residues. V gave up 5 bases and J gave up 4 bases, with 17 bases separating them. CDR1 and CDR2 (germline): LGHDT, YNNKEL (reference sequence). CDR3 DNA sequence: TGTGCCAGCAGCTCCTGGGGAGGGGTTACCTATGGCTACACCTTC. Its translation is CASSSWGGVTYGYTF.

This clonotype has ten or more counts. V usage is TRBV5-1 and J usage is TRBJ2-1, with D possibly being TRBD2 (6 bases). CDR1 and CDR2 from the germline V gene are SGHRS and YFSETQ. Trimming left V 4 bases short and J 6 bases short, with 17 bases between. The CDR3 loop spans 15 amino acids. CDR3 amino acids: CASSRLTTSINEQFF. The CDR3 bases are TGCGCCAGCAGCCGCCTGACGACTAGTATCAATGAGCAGTTCTTC.

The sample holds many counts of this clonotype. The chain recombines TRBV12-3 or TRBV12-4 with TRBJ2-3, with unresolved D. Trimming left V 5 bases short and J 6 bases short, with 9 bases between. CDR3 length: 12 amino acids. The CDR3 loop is CASSVSPDTQYF. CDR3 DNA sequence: TGTGCCAGCAGTGTTTCCCCGGATACGCAGTATTTT.

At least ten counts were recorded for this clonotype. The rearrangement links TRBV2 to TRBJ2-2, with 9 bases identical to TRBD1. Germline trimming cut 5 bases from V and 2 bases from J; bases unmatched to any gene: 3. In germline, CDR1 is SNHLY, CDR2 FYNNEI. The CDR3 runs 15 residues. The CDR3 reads CASSPDRGNTGELFF. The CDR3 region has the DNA TGTGCCAGCAGTCCGGACAGGGGTAACACCGGGGAGCTGTTTTTT.

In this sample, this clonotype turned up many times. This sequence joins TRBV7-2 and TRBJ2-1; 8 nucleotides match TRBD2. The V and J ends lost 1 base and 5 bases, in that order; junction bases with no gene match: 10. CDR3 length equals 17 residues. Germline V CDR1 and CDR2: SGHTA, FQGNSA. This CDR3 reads CASSLVGTRGLDNEQFF. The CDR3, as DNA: TGTGCCAGCAGCTTAGTGGGGACTAGGGGTCTAGACAATGAGCAGTTCTTC.

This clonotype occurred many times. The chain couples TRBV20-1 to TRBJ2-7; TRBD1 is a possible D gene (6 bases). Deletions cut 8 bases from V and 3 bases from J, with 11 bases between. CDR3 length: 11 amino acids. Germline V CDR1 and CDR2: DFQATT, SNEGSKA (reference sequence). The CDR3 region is CSIRTDYEQYF. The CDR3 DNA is TGCAGTATCCGGACAGACTACGAGCAGTACTTC.

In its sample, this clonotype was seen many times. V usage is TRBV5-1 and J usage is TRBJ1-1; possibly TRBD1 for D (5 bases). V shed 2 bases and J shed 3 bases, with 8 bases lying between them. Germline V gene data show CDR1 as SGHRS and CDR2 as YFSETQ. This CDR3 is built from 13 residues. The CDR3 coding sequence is TGCGCCAGCAGCTTTGGGGGGGACACTGAAGCTTTCTTT. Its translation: CASSFGGDTEAFF. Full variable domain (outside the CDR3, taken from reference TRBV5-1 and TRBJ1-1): KAGVTQTPRYLIKTRGQQVTLSCSPISGHRSVSWYQQTPGQGLQFLFEYFSETQRNKGNFPGRFSGRQFSNSRSEMNVSTLELGDSALYLCASSFGGDTEAFFGQGTRLTVV.

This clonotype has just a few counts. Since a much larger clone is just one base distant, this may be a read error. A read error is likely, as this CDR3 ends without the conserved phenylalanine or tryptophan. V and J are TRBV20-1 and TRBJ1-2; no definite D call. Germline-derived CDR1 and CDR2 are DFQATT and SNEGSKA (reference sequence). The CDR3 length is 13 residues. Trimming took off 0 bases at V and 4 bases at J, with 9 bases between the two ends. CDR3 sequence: CSARDPPRYGYTC. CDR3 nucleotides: TGCAGTGCTAGAGATCCCCCCCGCTATGGCTACACCTGC.

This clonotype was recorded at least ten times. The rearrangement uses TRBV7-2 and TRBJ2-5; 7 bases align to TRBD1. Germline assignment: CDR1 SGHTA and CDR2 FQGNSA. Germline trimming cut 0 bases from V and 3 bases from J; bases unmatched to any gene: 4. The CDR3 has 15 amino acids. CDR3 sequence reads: CASSLAGTAEETQYF. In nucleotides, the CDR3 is TGTGCCAGCAGCTTAGCTGGGACAGCAGAAGAGACCCAGTACTTC.